These 11 T cell receptor beta chains share one sample of origin, sequenced in a study of blood T cells in healthy people across ages. The authors ran a second PCR of roughly 6 to 12 cycles using a sample-barcoded 5' primer and a J-beta primer mix. TCRdb ran MiXCR on the 5' RACE reads and lists one entry per CDR3 protein. The data hold 550,000 to 700,000 distinct CDR3 sequences, with approximately 27% observed a single time. What was sequenced was blood. The receptor source for this set is a woman in her 70s in good health.

The J gene is TRBJ2-1, the V gene TRBV28; possibly TRBD1 or TRBD2 for D (7 bases each). This CDR3 is 15 amino acids long. Germline V gene sequence: CDR1 MDHEN, CDR2 SYDVKM. V lost 6 bases, J lost 7 bases, and 19 bases lay in between. The CDR3 region is CASSPRGAGGNEQFF. The DNA of the CDR3 is TGTGCCAGCAGCCCACGGGGGGCAGGGGGGAATGAGCAGTTCTTC.

The chain employs TRBV7-2 and TRBJ2-5; weak D call: TRBD1 (6 bases). V gave up 1 base and J gave up 4 bases, with 13 bases separating them. This CDR3 contains 15 residues. Germline lookup yields CDR1 SGHTA and CDR2 FQGNSA. The CDR3 DNA is TGTGCCAGCAGCTTAGTCCAGGGGCGTGGAGAGACCCAGTACTTC. Its protein product is CASSLVQGRGETQYF.

The V gene is TRBV29-1, the J gene TRBJ1-2; D might be TRBD1 (6 bases). The CDR3 contains 13 residues. The V end was cut by 8 bases, the J end by 3 bases, with 16 bases between. The germline V gene encodes CDR1 SQVTM and CDR2 ANQGSEA. The CDR3 DNA is TGCAGCACAACCAGGGGTTTGGACTATGGCTACACCTTC. It encodes CSTTRGLDYGYTF.

The chain couples TRBV10-3 to TRBJ1-5; tentatively, D is TRBD1 (6 bases). V was clipped by 10 bases and J by 3 bases, with 13 bases between them. The germline V gene encodes CDR1 ENHRY and CDR2 SYGVKD. The CDR3 sequence is 13 residues long. CDR3 in amino acids: CATRTALNQPQHF. In DNA form, the CDR3 reads TGTGCCACCCGGACAGCCCTCAATCAGCCCCAGCATTTT.

This chain links TRBV12-3 or TRBV12-4 with TRBJ2-7; possible D gene TRBD1, 6 bases. This CDR3 comprises 13 residues. V lost 3 bases, J lost 4 bases, and 10 bases lay in between. CDR3 nucleotides: TGTGCCAGCAGTTTCAGGGGACGGTACGAGCAGTACTTC. Its protein is CASSFRGRYEQYF.

The chain is built from TRBV29-1 and TRBJ2-7, with 10 bases lining up with TRBD1. Trimming at V came to 3 bases and at J to 1 base, leaving 6 bases not matched to a gene. The CDR3 is 15 residues long. From germline, CDR1 is SQVTM and CDR2 ANQGSEA. The CDR3 region is CSVETGTGASYEQYF. CDR3 nucleotides: TGCAGCGTTGAGACCGGGACAGGGGCATCCTACGAGCAGTACTTC.

The chain combines TRBV5-5 with TRBJ2-6; 10 nucleotides agree with TRBD1. From germline, CDR1 is SGHKS and CDR2 YYEKEE (reference sequence). This CDR3 is built from 19 residues. The V segment lost 2 bases and the J segment 0 bases; nucleotides outside the gene matches: 8. The CDR3 protein is CASSLKSGTGVSGANVLTF. The CDR3 region has the DNA TGTGCCAGCAGCTTAAAGTCCGGGACAGGGGTCTCTGGGGCCAACGTCCTGACTTTC.

This clonotype was counted at least ten times. V gene TRBV20-1 combines with J gene TRBJ2-7; perhaps TRBD1 as D (6 bases). In germline, CDR1 is DFQATT, CDR2 SNEGSKA (reference sequence). The length of the CDR3 is 12 residues. V lost 3 bases and J 2 bases, leaving 8 bases between the germline ends. For the CDR3, the DNA is TGCAGTGCTAGGGACAGCACCTACGAGCAGTACTTC. It codes for CSARDSTYEQYF.

J is TRBJ1-2 and V is TRBV3-1, with D possibly matching TRBD1 (6 bases). Per the germline V gene, CDR1 is LGHDT and CDR2 is YNNKEL (reference sequence). Trimming left V 0 bases short and J 7 bases short, with 12 bases between. The CDR3 is 14 residues long. The CDR3 here is CASSQDPGGGGYTF. Written as DNA, the CDR3 is TGTGCCAGCAGCCAAGATCCCGGAGGGGGTGGCTACACCTTC.

Notes on this clonotype: A much larger clone is a single base away; this may be a read error. This chain joins TRBV10-3 and TRBJ1-6; D is possibly TRBD1 (6 bases). Germline V gene sequence: CDR1 ENHRY, CDR2 SYGVKD. The V end lost 10 bases, the J end lost 6 bases, and 16 bases lay between the germline ends. The CDR3 runs 14 residues. For the CDR3, the DNA is TGTGCCACCAGGCCCGGACAGACTAATTCACCCCTCCACTTT. Its translation: CATRPGQTNSPLHF.

This clonotype was recorded at least ten times. The chain recombines TRBV7-2 with TRBJ2-4; no reliable D call. V lost 0 bases, J lost 6 bases, and 9 bases lay in between. Germline V lookup: CDR1 SGHTA, CDR2 FQGNSA. There are 14 residues in the CDR3. The CDR3 here is CASSLALLGNIQYF. CDR3 nucleotides: TGTGCCAGCAGCTTAGCCTTATTGGGAAACATTCAGTACTTC.